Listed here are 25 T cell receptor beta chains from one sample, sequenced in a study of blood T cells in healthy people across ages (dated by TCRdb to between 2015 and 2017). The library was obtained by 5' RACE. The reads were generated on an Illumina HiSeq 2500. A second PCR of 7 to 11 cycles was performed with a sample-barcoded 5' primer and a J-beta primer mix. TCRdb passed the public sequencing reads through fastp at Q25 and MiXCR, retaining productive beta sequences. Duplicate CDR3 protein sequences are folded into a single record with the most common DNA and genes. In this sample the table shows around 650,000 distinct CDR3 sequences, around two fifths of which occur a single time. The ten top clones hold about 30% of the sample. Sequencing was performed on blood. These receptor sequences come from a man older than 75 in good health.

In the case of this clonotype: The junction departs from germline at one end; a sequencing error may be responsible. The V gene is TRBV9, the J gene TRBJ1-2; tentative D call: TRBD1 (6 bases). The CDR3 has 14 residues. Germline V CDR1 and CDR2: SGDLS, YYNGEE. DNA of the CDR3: TGTGCCGGCAGTACTGCAAGGGGGACCTATGGCTACACCTTC. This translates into CAGSTARGTYGYTF.

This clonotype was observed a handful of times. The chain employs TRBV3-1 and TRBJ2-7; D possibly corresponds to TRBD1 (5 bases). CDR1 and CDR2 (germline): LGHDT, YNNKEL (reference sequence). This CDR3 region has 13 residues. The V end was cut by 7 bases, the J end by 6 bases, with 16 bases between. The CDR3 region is CASTLKRQGEQYF. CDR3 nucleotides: TGTGCCAGCACCCTAAAAAGGCAGGGCGAGCAGTACTTC.

CDR3 nucleotides: TGTGCCAGCAGTTACCCAAGGACGGGCGGTCAAGAGACCCAGTACTTC. Amino acid sequence: CASSYPRTGGQETQYF. The chain combines TRBV6-6 with TRBJ2-5; unclear D gene. Germline V lookup: CDR1 MNHNY, CDR2 SVGAGI (reference sequence). This CDR3 has 16 residues. The germline V and J ends were trimmed by 2 bases and 2 bases, with 15 bases remaining between them.

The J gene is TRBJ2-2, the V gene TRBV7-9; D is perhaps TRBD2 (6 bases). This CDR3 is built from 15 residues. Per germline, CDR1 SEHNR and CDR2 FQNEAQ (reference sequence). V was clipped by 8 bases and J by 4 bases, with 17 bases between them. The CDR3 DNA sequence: TGTGCCAGCCGACTAGGGGAGTGGGCCACCGGGGAGCTGTTTTTT. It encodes CASRLGEWATGELFF. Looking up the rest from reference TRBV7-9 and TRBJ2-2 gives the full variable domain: DTGVSQNPRHKITKRGQNVTFRCDPISEHNRLYWYRQTLGQGPEFLTYFQNEAQLEKSRLLSDRFSAERPKGSFSTLEIQRTEQGDSAMYLCASRLGEWATGELFFGEGSRLTVL.

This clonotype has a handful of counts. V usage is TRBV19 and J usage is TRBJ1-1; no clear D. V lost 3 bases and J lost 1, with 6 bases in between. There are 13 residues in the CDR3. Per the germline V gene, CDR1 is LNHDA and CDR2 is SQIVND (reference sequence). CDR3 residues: CASSMTKNTEAFF. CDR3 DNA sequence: TGTGCCAGTAGTATGACTAAGAACACTGAAGCTTTCTTT. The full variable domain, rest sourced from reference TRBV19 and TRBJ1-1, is DGGITQSPKYLFRKEGQNVTLSCEQNLNHDAMYWYRQDPGQGLRLIYYSQIVNDFQKGDIAEGYSVSREKKESFPLTVTSAQKNPTAFYLCASSMTKNTEAFFGQGTRLTVV.

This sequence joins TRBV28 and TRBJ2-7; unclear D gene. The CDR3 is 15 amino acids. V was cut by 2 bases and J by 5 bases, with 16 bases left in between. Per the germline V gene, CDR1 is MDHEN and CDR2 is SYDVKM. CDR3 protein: CASSLPGPQVHEQYF. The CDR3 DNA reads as TGTGCCAGCAGTTTACCCGGACCGCAAGTCCACGAGCAGTACTTC. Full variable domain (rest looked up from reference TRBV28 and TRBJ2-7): DVKVTQSSRYLVKRTGEKVFLECVQDMDHENMFWYRQDPGLGLRLIYFSYDVKMKEKGDIPEGYSVSREKKERFSLILESASTNQTSMYLCASSLPGPQVHEQYFGPGTRLTVT.

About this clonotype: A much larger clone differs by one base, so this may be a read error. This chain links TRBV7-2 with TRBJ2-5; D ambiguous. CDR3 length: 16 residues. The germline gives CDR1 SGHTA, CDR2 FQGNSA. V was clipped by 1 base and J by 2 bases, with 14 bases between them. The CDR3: CASSLGVRAKQETQYF. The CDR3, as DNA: TGTGCCAGCAGCTTAGGAGTACGAGCGAAACAAGAGACCCAGTACTTC. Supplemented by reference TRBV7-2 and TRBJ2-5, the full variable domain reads GAGVSQSPSNKVTEKGKDVELRCDPISGHTALYWYRQSLGQGLEFLIYFQGNSAPDKSGLPSDRFSAERTGGSVSTLTIQRTQQEDSAVYLCASSLGVRAKQETQYFGPGTRLLVL.

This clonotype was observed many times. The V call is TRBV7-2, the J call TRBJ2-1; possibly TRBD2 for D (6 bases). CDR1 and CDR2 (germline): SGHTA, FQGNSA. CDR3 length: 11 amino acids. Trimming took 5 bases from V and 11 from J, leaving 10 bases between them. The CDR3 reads CASSPRTKQFF. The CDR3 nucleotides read TGTGCCAGCAGCCCGAGGACTAAGCAGTTCTTC.

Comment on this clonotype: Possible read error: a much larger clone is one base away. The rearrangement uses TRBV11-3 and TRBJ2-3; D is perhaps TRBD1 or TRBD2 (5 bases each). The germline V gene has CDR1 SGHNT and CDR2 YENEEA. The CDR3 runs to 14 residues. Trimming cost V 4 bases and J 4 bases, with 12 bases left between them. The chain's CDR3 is CASSSRRGPDTQYF. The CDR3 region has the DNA TGTGCCAGCAGCTCACGACGGGGCCCAGATACGCAGTATTTT.

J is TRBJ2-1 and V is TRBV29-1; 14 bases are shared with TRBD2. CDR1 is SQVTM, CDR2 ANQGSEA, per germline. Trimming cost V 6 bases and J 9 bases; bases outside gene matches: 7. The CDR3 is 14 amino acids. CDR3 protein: CSVAGTSGGSEQFF. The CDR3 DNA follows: TGCAGCGTGGCCGGGACTAGCGGGGGATCTGAGCAGTTCTTC.

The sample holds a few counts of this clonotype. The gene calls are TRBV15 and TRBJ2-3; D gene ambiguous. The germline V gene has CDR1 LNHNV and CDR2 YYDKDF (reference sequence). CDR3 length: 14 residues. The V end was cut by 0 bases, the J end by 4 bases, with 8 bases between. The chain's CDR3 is CATSRDRVADTQYF. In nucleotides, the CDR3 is TGTGCCACCAGCAGAGATCGGGTAGCAGATACGCAGTATTTT.

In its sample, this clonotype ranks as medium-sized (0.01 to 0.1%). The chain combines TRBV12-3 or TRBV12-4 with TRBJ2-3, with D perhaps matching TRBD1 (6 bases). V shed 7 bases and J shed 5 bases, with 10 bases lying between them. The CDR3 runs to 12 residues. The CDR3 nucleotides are TGTGCCAGCAACTCGGACAGAGATACGCAGTATTTT. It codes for CASNSDRDTQYF.

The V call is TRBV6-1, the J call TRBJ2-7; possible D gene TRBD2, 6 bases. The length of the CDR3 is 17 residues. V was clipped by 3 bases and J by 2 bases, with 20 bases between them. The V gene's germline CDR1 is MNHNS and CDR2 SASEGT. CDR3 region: CASSDPVGTQDPYEQYF. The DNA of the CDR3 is TGTGCCAGCAGTGACCCCGTCGGGACTCAGGATCCCTACGAGCAGTACTTC.

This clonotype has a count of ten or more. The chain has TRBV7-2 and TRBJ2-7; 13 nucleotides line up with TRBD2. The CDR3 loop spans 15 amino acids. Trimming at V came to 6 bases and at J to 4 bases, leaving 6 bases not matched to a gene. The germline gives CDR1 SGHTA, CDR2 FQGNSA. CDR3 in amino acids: CASSPRTSGSYEQYF. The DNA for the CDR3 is TGTGCCAGCAGTCCCCGGACTAGCGGGAGTTACGAGCAGTACTTC.

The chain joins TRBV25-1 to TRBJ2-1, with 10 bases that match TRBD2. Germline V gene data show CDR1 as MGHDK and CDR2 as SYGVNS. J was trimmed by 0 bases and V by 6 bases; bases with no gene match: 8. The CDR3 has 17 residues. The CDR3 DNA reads TGTGCCAGCAGGAGGGGACTAGCGTCGAGCTCCTACAATGAGCAGTTCTTC. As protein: CASRRGLASSSYNEQFF.

This CDR3 reads CASSLEPGTSEAFF. The CDR3 DNA reads TGCGCCAGCAGCTTGGAGCCGGGGACCTCTGAAGCTTTCTTT. The rearrangement uses TRBV5-1 and TRBJ1-1; perhaps TRBD1 as D (5 bases). CDR1 is SGHRS, CDR2 YFSETQ, per germline. The CDR3 sequence is 14 residues long. The germline V and J ends were trimmed by 0 bases and 6 bases, with 12 bases remaining between them.

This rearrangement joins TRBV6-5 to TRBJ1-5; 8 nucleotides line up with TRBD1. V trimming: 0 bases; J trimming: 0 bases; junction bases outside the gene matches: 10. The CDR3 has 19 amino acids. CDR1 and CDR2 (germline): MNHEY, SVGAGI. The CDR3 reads CASSYSPGTGPYSNQPQHF. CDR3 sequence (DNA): TGTGCCAGCAGTTACTCTCCGGGGACAGGTCCTTATAGCAATCAGCCCCAGCATTTT.

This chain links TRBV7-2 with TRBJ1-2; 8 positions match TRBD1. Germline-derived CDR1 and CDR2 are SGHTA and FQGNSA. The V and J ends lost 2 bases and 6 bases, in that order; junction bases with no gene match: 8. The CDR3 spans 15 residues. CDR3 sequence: CASSLTPGQGHGYTF. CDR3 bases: TGTGCCAGCAGCTTAACCCCAGGACAGGGACATGGCTACACCTTC.

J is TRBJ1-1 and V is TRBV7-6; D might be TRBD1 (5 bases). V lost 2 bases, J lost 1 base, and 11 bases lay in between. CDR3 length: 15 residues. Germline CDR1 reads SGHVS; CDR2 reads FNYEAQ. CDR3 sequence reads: CASSLSGGGNTEAFF. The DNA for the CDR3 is TGTGCCAGCAGCTTATCGGGTGGGGGGAACACTGAAGCTTTCTTT.

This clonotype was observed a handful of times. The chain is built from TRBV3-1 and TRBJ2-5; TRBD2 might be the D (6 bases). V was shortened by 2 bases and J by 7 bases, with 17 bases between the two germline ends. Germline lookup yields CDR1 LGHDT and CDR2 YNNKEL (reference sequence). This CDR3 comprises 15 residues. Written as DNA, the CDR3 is TGTGCCAGCAGCCAAATCGATGTGGGAGGAGGGACCCAGTACTTC. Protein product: CASSQIDVGGGTQYF.

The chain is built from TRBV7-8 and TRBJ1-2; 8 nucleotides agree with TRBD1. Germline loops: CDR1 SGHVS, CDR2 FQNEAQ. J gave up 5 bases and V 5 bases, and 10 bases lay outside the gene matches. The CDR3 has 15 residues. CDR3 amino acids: CASSPGQGAYYGYTF. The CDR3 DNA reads TGTGCCAGCAGCCCCGGACAGGGTGCATATTATGGCTACACCTTC. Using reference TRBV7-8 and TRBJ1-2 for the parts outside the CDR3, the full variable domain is GAGVSQSPRYKVAKRGQDVALRCDPISGHVSLFWYQQALGQGPEFLTYFQNEAQLDKSGLPSDRFFAERPEGSVSTLKIQRTQQEDSAVYLCASSPGQGAYYGYTFGSGTRLTVV.

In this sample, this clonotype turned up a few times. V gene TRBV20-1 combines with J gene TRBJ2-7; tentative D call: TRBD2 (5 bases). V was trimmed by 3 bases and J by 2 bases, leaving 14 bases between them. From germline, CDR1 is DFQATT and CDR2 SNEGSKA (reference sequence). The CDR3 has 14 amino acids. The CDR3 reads CSARSLAGTYEQYF. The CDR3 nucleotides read TGCAGTGCTAGGTCCCTAGCTGGCACCTACGAGCAGTACTTC.

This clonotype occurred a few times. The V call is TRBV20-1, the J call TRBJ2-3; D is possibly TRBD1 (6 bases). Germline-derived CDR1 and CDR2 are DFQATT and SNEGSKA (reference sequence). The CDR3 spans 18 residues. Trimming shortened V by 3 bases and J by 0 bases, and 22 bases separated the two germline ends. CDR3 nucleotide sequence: TGCAGTGCTAGGGCCGGGACAAGACTCCCCCCTAGCACAGATACGCAGTATTTT. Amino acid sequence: CSARAGTRLPPSTDTQYF.

CDR3 loop: CSAKGPGLSYEQYF. The CDR3 DNA is TGCAGTGCTAAAGGGCCGGGACTTAGCTACGAGCAGTACTTC. The chain links TRBV20-1 to TRBJ2-7, with TRBD2 as a possible D gene (6 bases). V was shortened by 4 bases and J by 3 bases, with 16 bases between the two germline ends. Germline CDR1 reads DFQATT; CDR2 reads SNEGSKA (reference sequence). The CDR3 loop spans 14 amino acids.

The CDR3 sequence is CASSLDRGWNEQYF. DNA for the CDR3: TGCGCCAGCAGCTTAGACAGGGGGTGGAATGAGCAGTACTTC. The chain links TRBV5-1 to TRBJ2-7, with 9 bases matching TRBD1. Unmatched junction bases numbered 7, after V lost 2 bases and J lost 7 bases. This CDR3 contains 14 residues. The germline CDR1 and CDR2 sequences are SGHRS and YFSETQ.